This T cell receptor (beta chain) was obtained from a study of identical twins. Study results and caveats: In drawing conclusions, the study used cross-sectional statistical analysis and did not follow the same donors. Cord blood beta clonotypes present at high abundance carried fewer insertions; no such pattern appeared in memory repertoires.

Points on this clonotype: What it binds is unknown.

V was pared by 9 bases and J by 1 base, with 12 bases between. Germline CDR1 is SNHLY and CDR2 is FYNNEI. The CDR3 runs 13 residues. TCRdb re-derived calls from the 5' RACE reads in MiXCR, one entry per CDR3 protein. The table has roughly 200,000 distinct CDR3 sequences, 7.5% seen once. The same sample was also used in a study of yellow fever vaccine responses in identical twins. This second study notes: After vaccination, twins' T cell response reportedly seemed partly convergent, partly personalized.

The genes are TRBV2 and TRBJ1-1; tentatively, D is TRBD1 (6 bases). The sequence was obtained from a woman in her late teens or twenties in good health. The sample consisted of memory (CD45RO+) T cells sorted from blood. The CDR3 loop reads CARGQLSNTEAFF. The CDR3 region has the DNA TGTGCCAGAGGACAGTTATCGAACACTGAAGCTTTCTTT.